Below, one TCR beta chain is given with its context. No antigen is known for it. The authors made TCR beta cDNA from around 500 ng total RNA with a constant-region primer. Libraries covering TCR beta were generated through three nested multiplex PCR rounds (using a slightly modified ARM-PCR). TCRdb processed the multiplex PCR reads anew with MiXCR; each CDR3 protein has one entry. Of roughly 100,000 distinct CDR3 sequences listed, roughly 80% are singletons. Co-extraction yielded RNA and DNA from around 20-30 mg of unsorted bulk tissue. The data derive from a study of tumor-infiltrating lymphocytes in primary liver carcinoma. Notes on the study in general: The study found a significantly higher top-250-clone fraction in tumors than in blood (p = 0.039). No more than about 8-24% of top clones could be seen in all five tumor regions.

The TCR comes from a man in his forties or fifties with primary liver carcinoma and hepatitis B virus infection. Sequencing input: liver tumor tissue from sampling region 3. Subset reported: tumor region T3, left-lateral pole.

The CDR3 bases are TGTGTCACCAGTTTAGCAGGGACTGAAAAACTGTTTTTT. Translated, it gives CVTSLAGTEKLFF. The V gene is TRBV12-3 or TRBV12-4, the J gene TRBJ1-4, with D perhaps matching TRBD1 (5 bases). This CDR3 contains 13 residues.